This TCR beta chain was recovered during a study of PD-L1 blockade in urothelial cancer. Background on the study: Atezolizumab at 1,200 mg intravenously every 3 weeks was started by patients at some point between 2014 and 2016.

The sample holds a few counts of this clone. Its antigen remains unidentified. From germline, CDR1 is MDHEN and CDR2 SYDVKM. Trimming took off 3 bases at V and 2 bases at J, with 14 bases between the two ends. There are 15 residues in the CDR3. Study results and caveats: Better survival was predicted by below-median pretreatment blood TCR clonality.

Profiled with immunoSEQ multiplex PCR; TCRdb holds only in-frame clones, not every one. There are about 130,000 clones in the sample; approximately 88% occur only once, and 3% to 4% lies in the top ten. The time point denotes: pretreatment peripheral blood. The gene calls are TRBV28 and TRBJ2-7; weak D call: TRBD2 (7 bases). This TCR was sampled from a man aged 45-65 years with urothelial cancer. Sequencing was performed on PBMCs, taken around atezolizumab (anti-PD-L1) treatment. CDR3 DNA: TGTGCCAGCAGTTTTGGAGGGGGGGAGCCCTACGAGCAGTACTTC. Protein: CASSFGGGEPYEQYF.